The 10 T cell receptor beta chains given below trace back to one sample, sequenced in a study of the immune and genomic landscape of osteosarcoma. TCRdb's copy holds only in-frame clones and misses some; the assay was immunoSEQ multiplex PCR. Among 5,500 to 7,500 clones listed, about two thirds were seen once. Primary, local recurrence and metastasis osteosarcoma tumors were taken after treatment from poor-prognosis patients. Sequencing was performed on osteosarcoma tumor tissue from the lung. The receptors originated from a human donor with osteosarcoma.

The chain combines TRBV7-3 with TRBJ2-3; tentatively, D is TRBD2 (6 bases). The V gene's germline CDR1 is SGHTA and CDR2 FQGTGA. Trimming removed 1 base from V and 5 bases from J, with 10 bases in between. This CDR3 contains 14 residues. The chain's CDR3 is CASSLNGGRDTQYF. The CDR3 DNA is TGTGCCAGCAGCTTAAACGGGGGAAGAGATACGCAGTATTTT.

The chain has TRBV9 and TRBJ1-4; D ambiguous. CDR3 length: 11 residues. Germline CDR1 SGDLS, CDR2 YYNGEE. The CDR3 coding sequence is TGTGCAAACTCCTTGGAGGAAAAACTGTTTTTT. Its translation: CANSLEEKLFF.

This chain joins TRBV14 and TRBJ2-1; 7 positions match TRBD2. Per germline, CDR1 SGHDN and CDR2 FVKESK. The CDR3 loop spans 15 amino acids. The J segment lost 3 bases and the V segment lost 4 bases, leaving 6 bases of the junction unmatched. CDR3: CASSPAGELYNEQFF. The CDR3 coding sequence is TGTGCCAGCAGCCCCGCGGGGGAGCTCTACAATGAGCAGTTCTTC.

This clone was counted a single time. The CDR3 loop is CASMRQRGVNEQFF. The CDR3 nucleotides read TGTGCCAGCATGAGACAGCGGGGGGTTAATGAGCAGTTCTTC. V and J are TRBV6-9 and TRBJ2-1; 9 nucleotides align to TRBD2. The CDR3 totals 14 residues. V shed 7 bases and J 7 bases; nucleotides not matched to a gene: 8. Per germline, CDR1 MNHGY and CDR2 SVAAGI.

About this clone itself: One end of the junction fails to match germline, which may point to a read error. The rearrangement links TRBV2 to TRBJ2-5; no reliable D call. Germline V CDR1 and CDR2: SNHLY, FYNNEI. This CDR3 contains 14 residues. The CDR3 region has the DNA TGTGCCAGCAACCCAGAGTACCTCCAAGAGGCCCAGTACTTC. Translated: CASNPEYLQEAQYF.

In DNA, the CDR3 is TGTGCCAGCAGCTTAGGGCAGGGGGCCAATAATTCACCCCTCCACTTT. The encoded protein is CASSLGQGANNSPLHF. V is TRBV7-2 and J is TRBJ1-6; TRBD1 agrees at 8 bases. The germline gives CDR1 SGHTA, CDR2 FQGNSA. Trimming took 1 base from V and 5 from J; bases not matched to a gene: 4. The CDR3 loop spans 16 amino acids.

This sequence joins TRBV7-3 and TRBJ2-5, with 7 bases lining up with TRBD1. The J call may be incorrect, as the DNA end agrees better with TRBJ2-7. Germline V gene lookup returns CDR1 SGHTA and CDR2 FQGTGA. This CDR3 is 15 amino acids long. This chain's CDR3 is CASSLSGTASYEQYF. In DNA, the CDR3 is TGTGCCAGCAGCCTCTCGGGGACAGCTTCCTACGAGCAGTACTTC.

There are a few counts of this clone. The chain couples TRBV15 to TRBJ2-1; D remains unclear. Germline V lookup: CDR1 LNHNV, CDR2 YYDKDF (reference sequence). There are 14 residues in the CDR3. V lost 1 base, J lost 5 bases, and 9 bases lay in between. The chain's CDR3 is CATSRGTRHNEQFF. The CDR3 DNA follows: TGTGCCACCAGCAGAGGAACGAGGCACAATGAGCAGTTCTTC. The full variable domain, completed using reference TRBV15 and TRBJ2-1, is DAMVIQNPRYQVTQFGKPVTLSCSQTLNHNVMYWYQQKSSQAPKLLFHYYDKDFNNEADTPDNFQSRRPNTSFCFLDIRSPGLGDTAMYLCATSRGTRHNEQFFGPGTRLTVL.

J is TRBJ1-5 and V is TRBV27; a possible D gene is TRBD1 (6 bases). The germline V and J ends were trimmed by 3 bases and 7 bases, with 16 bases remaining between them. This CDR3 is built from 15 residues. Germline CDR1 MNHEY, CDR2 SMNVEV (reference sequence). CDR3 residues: CASSLRPQGKQPQHF. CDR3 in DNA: TGTGCCAGCAGTTTGCGACCACAGGGAAAACAGCCCCAGCATTTT.

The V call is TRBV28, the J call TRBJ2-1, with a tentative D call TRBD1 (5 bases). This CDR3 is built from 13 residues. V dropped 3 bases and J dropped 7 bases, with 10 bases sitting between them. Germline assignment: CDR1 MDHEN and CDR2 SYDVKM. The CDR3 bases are TGTGCCAGCAGTTTGGCGCAGGGAAATGAGCAGTTCTTC. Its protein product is CASSLAQGNEQFF. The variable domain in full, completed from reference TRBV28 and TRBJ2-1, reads DVKVTQSSRYLVKRTGEKVFLECVQDMDHENMFWYRQDPGLGLRLIYFSYDVKMKEKGDIPEGYSVSREKKERFSLILESASTNQTSMYLCASSLAQGNEQFFGPGTRLTVL.